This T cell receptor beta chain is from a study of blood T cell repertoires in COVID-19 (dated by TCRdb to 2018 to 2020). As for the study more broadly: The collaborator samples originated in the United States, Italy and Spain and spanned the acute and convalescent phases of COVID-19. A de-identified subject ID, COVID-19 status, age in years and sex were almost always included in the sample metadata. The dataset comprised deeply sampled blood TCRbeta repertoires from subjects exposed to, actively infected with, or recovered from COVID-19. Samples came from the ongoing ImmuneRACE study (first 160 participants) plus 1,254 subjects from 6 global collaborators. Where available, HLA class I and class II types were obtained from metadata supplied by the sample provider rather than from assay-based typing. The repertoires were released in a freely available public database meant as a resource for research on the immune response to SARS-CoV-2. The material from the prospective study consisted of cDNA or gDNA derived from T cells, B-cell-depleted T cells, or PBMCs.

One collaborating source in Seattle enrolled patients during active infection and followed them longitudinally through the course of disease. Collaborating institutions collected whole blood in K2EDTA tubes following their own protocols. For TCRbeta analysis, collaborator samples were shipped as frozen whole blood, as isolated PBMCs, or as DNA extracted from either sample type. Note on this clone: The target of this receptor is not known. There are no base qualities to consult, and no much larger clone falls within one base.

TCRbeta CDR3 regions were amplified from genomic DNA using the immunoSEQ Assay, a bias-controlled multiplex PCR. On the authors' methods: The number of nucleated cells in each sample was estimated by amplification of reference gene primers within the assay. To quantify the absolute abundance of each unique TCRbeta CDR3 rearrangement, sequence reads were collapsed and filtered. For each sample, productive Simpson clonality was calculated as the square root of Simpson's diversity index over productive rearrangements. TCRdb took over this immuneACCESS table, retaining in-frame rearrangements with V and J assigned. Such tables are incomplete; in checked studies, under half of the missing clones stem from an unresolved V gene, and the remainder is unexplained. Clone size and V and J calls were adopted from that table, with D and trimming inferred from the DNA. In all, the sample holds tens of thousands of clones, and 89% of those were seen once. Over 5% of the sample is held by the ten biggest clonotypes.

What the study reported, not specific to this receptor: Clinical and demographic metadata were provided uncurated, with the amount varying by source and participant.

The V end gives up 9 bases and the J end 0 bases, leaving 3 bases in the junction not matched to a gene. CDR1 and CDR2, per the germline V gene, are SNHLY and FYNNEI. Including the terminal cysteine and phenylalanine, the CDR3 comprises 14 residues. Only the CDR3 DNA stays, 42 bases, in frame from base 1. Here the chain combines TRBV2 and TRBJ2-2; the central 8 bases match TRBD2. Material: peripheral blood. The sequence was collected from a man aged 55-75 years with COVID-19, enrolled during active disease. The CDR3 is CASRGLANTGELFF. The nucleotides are TGTGCCAGTCGGGGACTAGCGAACACCGGGGAGCTGTTTTTT.